The present entry profiles one T cell receptor beta chain with its context. Its antigen is not known. This sample is part of a study of Ad26.COV2.S vaccination and SARS-CoV-2 variants. Overall study findings and caveats: Reports say spike-specific CD8+ and CD4+ T cell responses covered substantial breadth after vaccination. Ad26.COV2.S recipients had broader spike-specific TCRs (P = 0.0014).

The sample's treatment: around 19 received Ad26.COV2.S at low or high dose, single or two shots; roughly five received placebo; per-sample allocation not given. Collection of samples fell on day 63 after the first vaccine or placebo injection. This person who donated was an adult of 18-55 years in Boston. Repertoires were generated with immunoSEQ multiplex PCR, while TCRdb's copy carries only in-frame clones and drops some. The profile shows about 500,000 clones, 89% of them singletons. The CDR3 runs to 18 residues. The J gene is TRBJ2-3, the V gene TRBV1; the table's D gene call, TRBD2, was not cross checked with the DNA. TRBV1 is given as a pseudogene. The specimen was peripheral blood, collected in a trial of Ad26.COV2.S vaccine versus placebo. The sequence was collected from a person between 18 and 59 years old who received the Ad26.COV2.S COVID-19 vaccine or a placebo. The CDR3 region is CTSSAIKRGGQVDDTQYF. The CDR3 bases are TGCACCAGCTCGGCTATAAAGCGGGGGGGCCAGGTTGATGATACGCAGTATTTT.